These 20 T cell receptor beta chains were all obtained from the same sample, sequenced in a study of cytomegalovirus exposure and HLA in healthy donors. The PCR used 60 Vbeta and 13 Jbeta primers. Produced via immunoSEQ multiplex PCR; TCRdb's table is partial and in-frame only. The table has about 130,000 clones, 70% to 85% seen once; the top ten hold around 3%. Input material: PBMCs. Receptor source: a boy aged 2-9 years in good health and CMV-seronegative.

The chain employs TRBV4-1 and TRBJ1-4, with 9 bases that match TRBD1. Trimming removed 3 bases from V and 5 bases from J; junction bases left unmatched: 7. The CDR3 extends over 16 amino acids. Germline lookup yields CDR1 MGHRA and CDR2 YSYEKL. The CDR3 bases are TGCGCCAGCAGCCATCCAGGGACAGGGAGCAATGAAAAACTGTTTTTT. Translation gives CASSHPGTGSNEKLFF.

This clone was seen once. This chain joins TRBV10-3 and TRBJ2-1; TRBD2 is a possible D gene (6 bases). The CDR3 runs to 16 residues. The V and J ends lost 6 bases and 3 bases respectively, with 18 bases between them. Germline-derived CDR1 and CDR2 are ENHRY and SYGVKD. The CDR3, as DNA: TGTGCCATCAGGGCCCGTGATAGCGGCAGCTACAATGAGCAGTTCTTC. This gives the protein CAIRARDSGSYNEQFF.

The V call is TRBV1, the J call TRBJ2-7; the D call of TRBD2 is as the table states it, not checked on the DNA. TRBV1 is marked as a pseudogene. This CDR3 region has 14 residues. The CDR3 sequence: CTSSLGAETYEQYV. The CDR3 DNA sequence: TGCACCAGCAGCCTTGGAGCGGAGACCTACGAGCAGTACGTC.

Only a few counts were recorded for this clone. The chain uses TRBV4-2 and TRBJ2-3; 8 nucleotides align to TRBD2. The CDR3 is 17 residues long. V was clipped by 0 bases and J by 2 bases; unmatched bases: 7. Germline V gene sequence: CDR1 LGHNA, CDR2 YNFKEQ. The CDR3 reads CASSQDSGGGPTDTQYF. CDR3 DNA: TGTGCCAGCAGCCAAGATAGCGGCGGGGGGCCCACAGATACGCAGTATTTT.

The CDR3: CAWSVYEGAEAFF. CDR3 coding DNA: TGTGCCTGGAGTGTATACGAGGGAGCAGAAGCTTTCTTT. V is TRBV30 and J is TRBJ1-1, with D uncertain. The CDR3 consists of 13 residues. Germline CDR1 reads GTSNPN; CDR2 reads SVGIG (reference sequence). The V end was cut by 0 bases, the J end by 8 bases, with 13 bases between.

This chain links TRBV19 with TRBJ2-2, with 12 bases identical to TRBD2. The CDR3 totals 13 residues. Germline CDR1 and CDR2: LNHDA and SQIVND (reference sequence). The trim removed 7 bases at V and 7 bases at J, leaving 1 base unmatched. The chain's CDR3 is CASTSGRGGELFF. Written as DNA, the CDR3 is TGTGCCAGTACTAGCGGGAGGGGCGGGGAGCTGTTTTTT.

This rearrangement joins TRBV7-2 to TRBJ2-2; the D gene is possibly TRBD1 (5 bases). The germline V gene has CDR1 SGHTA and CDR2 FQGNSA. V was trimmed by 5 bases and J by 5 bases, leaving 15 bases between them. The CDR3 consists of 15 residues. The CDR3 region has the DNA TGTGCCAGCAGCCCTGCGGCCAGGGATACCGGGGAGCTGTTTTTT. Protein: CASSPAARDTGELFF. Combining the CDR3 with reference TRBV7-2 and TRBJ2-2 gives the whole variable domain GAGVSQSPSNKVTEKGKDVELRCDPISGHTALYWYRQSLGQGLEFLIYFQGNSAPDKSGLPSDRFSAERTGGSVSTLTIQRTQQEDSAVYLCASSPAARDTGELFFGEGSRLTVL.

CDR3 DNA sequence: TGTGCCAGCAGCAAAGCAACGGGGACAAATGAGCAGTTCTTC. Its translation: CASSKATGTNEQFF. This chain connects TRBV21-1 to TRBJ2-1; TRBD1 is taken as the D call from the table, unchecked against the DNA. TRBV21-1 is annotated as a pseudogene. The CDR3 has 14 amino acids.

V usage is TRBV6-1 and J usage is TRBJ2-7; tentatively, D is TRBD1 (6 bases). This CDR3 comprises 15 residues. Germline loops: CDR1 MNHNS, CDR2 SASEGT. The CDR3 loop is CAGSEGTLSSYEQYV. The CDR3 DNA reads TGTGCCGGCAGTGAAGGGACACTGAGCTCCTACGAGCAGTACGTC.

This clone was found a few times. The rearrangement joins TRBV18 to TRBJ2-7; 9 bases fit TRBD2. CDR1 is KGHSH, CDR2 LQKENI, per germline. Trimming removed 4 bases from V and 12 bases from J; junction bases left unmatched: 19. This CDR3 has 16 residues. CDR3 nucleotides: TGTGCCAGCTCACACAACGCTCCTCGACTAGCGGCCGATATGTACGTC. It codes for CASSHNAPRLAADMYV.

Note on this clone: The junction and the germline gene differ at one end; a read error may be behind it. This CDR3 reads CASSDSAQGAIVF. The CDR3 DNA is TGTGCCAGCAGTGACTCTGCGCAGGGGGCCATAGTTTTT. The chain has TRBV6-4 and TRBJ1-1; TRBD1 matches 8 bases. Looked up from germline, CDR1 is MRHNA and CDR2 is SNTAGT. The CDR3 spans 13 residues.

The CDR3 reads CASSALWTGVDGDTQYF. The DNA for the CDR3 is TGTGCCAGCAGCGCACTGTGGACAGGTGTCGACGGGGATACGCAGTATTTT. The V and J genes are TRBV9 and TRBJ2-3; 7 positions agree with TRBD1. Germline V CDR1 and CDR2: SGDLS, YYNGEE. V lost 3 bases to trimming and J lost 6 bases; unmatched junction nucleotides: 16. The CDR3 is 17 amino acids.

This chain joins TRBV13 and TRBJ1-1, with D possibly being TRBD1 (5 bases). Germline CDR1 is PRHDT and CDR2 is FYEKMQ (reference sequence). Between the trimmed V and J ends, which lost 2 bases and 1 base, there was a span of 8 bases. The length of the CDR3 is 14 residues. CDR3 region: CASSLWGGNTEAFF. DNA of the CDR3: TGTGCCAGCAGCTTATGGGGGGGGAACACTGAAGCTTTCTTT.

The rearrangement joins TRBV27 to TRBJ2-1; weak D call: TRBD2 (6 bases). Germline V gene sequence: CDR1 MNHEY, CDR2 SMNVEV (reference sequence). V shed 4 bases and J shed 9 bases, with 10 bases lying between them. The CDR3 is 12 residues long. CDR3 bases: TGTGCCAGCAGTTCCCAAGCGGGTGAGCAGTTCTTC. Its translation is CASSSQAGEQFF.

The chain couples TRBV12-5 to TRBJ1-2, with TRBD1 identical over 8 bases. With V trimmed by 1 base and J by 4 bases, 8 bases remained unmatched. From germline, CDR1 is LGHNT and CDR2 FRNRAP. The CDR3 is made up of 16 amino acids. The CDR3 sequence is CASGLDRGVVSYGYTF. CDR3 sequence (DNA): TGTGCTAGTGGTTTGGACAGGGGGGTAGTTAGCTATGGCTACACCTTC. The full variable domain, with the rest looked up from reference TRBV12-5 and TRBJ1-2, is DARVTQTPRHKVTEMGQEVTMRCQPILGHNTVFWYRQTMMQGLELLAYFRNRAPLDDSGMPKDRFSAEMPDATLATLKIQPSEPRDSAVYFCASGLDRGVVSYGYTFGSGTRLTVV.

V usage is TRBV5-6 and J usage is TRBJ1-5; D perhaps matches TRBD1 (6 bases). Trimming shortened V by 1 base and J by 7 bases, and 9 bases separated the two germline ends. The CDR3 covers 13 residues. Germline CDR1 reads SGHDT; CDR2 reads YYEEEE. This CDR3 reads CASSLTGSQPQHF. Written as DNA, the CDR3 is TGTGCCAGCAGCTTGACAGGGAGCCAGCCCCAGCATTTT.

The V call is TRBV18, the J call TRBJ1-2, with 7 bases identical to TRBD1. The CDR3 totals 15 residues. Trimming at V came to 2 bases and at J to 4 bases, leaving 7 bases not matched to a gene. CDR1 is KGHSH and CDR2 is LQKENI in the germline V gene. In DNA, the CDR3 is TGTGCCAGCTCACCATCGCAGGGGGTACTCTATGGCTACACCTTC. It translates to CASSPSQGVLYGYTF.

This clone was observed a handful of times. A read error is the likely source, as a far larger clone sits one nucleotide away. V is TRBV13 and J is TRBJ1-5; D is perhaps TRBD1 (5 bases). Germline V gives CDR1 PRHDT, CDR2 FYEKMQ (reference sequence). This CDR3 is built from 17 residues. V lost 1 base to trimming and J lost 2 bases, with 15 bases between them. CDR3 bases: TGTGCCAGCAGCTTAGAGGGAGGGGCAAATGGCAATCAGCCCCAGCATTTT. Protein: CASSLEGGANGNQPQHF.

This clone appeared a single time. As DNA, the CDR3 is TGTGCCAGCAGCGCGGGAGAAGGACTAGCGCTTTACGAGCAGTACGTC. It yields the protein CASSAGEGLALYEQYV. The rearrangement uses TRBV5-4 and TRBJ2-7; 9 nucleotides match TRBD2. The germline CDR1 and CDR2 sequences are SGHNT and YYREEE (reference sequence). The CDR3 runs 16 residues. Germline trimming cut 4 bases from V and 4 bases from J; bases unmatched to any gene: 12.

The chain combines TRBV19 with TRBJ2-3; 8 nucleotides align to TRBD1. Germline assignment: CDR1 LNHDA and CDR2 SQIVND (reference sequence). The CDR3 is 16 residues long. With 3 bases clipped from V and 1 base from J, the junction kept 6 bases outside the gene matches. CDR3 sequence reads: CASSMFPGQGTDTQYF. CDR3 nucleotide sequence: TGTGCCAGTAGTATGTTTCCGGGACAGGGCACAGATACGCAGTATTTT.